This T cell receptor beta chain was identified during a study of cytomegalovirus exposure and HLA in healthy donors. The study, taken as a whole, reports: A later analysis found that most CMV-associated TCR beta chains appeared HLA-restricted.

Trimming left V 1 base short and J 10 bases short, with 13 bases between. The CDR3 consists of 13 residues. Per germline, CDR1 SEHNR and CDR2 FQNEAQ (reference sequence). Use of 60 Vbeta and 13 Jbeta primers characterized the PCR. Authors' processing steps: Around 76 million unique TCR beta chains, about 12 million shared, were counted in a later analysis. The table came from immunoSEQ multiplex PCR; TCRdb's copy has only in-frame clones and leaves some out. The DNA gave D and trimming, while V, J and clone size come from that table. The sample includes about 160,000 clones, over 80% of them seen just once. About this clone itself: Its target is not known.

The genes are TRBV7-9 and TRBJ1-2, with a tentative D call TRBD1 (6 bases). The specimen sequenced was PBMCs. This TCR was recovered from a girl aged 10 to 17 in good health and CMV-seropositive. The CDR3 DNA reads as TGTGCCAGCAGCTTAGTAGGGGACACCTACTACACCTTC. It is translated as CASSLVGDTYYTF.